One sample yielded the 7 T cell receptor beta chains listed below, sequenced in a study of T cell responses to AZD1222 COVID-19 vaccine. Data came from immunoSEQ multiplex PCR; TCRdb stores just in-frame clones and leaves some out. Altogether roughly 110,000 clones are present, roughly 80% being singletons, with the ten largest covering around 9.9%. The sequences come from peripheral blood, collected on day 0 of AZD1222 vaccination. The receptors stem from an adult in good health.

The chain recombines TRBV7-9 with TRBJ2-2; D is unresolved. The germline V gene has CDR1 SEHNR and CDR2 FQNEAQ (reference sequence). V lost 0 bases and J 4 bases, leaving 3 bases between the germline ends. The CDR3 runs to 13 residues. CDR3 DNA sequence: TGTGCCAGCAGCTTAGCAGGCACCGGGGAGCTGTTTTTT. Translating gives CASSLAGTGELFF.

The chain combines TRBV18 with TRBJ1-3, with a tentative D call TRBD1 (5 bases). The CDR3 spans 15 residues. Germline V lookup: CDR1 KGHSH, CDR2 LQKENI. V shed 6 bases and J shed 0 bases, with 12 bases lying between them. CDR3 DNA sequence: TGTGCCAGCTCCCCCGGGACCTCCTCTGGAAACACCATATATTTT. Its translation: CASSPGTSSGNTIYF.

V is TRBV28 and J is TRBJ2-7; possible D gene TRBD2, 6 bases. The CDR3 contains 13 residues. The germline CDR1 and CDR2 sequences are MDHEN and SYDVKM. Trimming left V 6 bases short and J 6 bases short, with 15 bases between. CDR3: CASSVGGRGEQYF. The CDR3, as DNA: TGTGCCAGCAGCGTGGGGGGACGAGGCGAGCAGTACTTC.

This chain uses TRBV7-9 with TRBJ1-2; D unclear. Germline values: CDR1 SEHNR, CDR2 FQNEAQ (reference sequence). V gave up 3 bases and J gave up 8 bases, with 7 bases separating them. The CDR3 contains 11 residues. The CDR3 here is CASSLTGGYTF. DNA for the CDR3: TGTGCCAGCAGCTTGACCGGCGGCTACACCTTC.

This chain connects TRBV4-2 to TRBJ2-2; TRBD1 agrees at 10 bases. Trimming cost V 8 bases and J 3 bases; bases outside gene matches: 9. Germline V lookup: CDR1 LGHNA, CDR2 YNFKEQ. The CDR3 has 16 residues. The CDR3 DNA follows: TGTGCCAGCGAACAAGGACAGGGGGGTTACACCGGGGAGCTGTTTTTT. Translated: CASEQGQGGYTGELFF.

The chain joins TRBV4-2 to TRBJ2-3; D gene unclear. Trimming took off 1 base at V and 5 bases at J, with 10 bases between the two ends. The CDR3 spans 14 residues. Germline CDR1 LGHNA, CDR2 YNFKEQ. The CDR3 bases are TGTGCCAGCAGCCAAGTTACCGGCGAAGATACGCAGTATTTT. It encodes CASSQVTGEDTQYF.

This sequence joins TRBV5-1 and TRBJ1-6; TRBD1 agrees at 7 bases. Germline CDR1 and CDR2: SGHRS and YFSETQ. The CDR3 has 15 residues. V trimming: 2 bases; J trimming: 6 bases; junction bases outside the gene matches: 5. CDR3 DNA: TGCGCCAGCAGCTTACCCGACAGGGTTAATTCACCCCTCCACTTT. This encodes CASSLPDRVNSPLHF. Together with reference TRBV5-1 and TRBJ1-6, the CDR3 gives the full variable domain: KAGVTQTPRYLIKTRGQQVTLSCSPISGHRSVSWYQQTPGQGLQFLFEYFSETQRNKGNFPGRFSGRQFSNSRSEMNVSTLELGDSALYLCASSLPDRVNSPLHFGNGTRLTVT.